Below are 18 T cell receptor beta chains sequenced from a single sample in a study of early T cells in non-severe SARS-CoV-2 infection. TCRdb recomputed calls from the 5' RACE reads with MiXCR, one row per CDR3 protein. The sample records about 35,000 distinct CDR3 sequences, under 7% being singletons. Material: whole blood. Receptors originate from an adult who was a healthcare worker with PCR-confirmed SARS-CoV-2 infection or an uninfected control (not recorded which).

The table lists this clonotype with a few counts. The chain couples TRBV2 to TRBJ2-2; TRBD1 aligns across 10 bases. The germline gives CDR1 SNHLY, CDR2 FYNNEI. V was clipped by 6 bases and J by 5 bases; unmatched bases: 6. This CDR3 has 15 residues. The CDR3 sequence: CASRRTGGMTGELFF. For the CDR3, the DNA is TGTGCCAGCAGGAGGACAGGGGGTATGACCGGGGAGCTGTTTTTT.

This clonotype was picked up many times. V usage is TRBV11-2 and J usage is TRBJ2-7, with a possible D match to TRBD2 (5 bases). Germline assignment: CDR1 SGHAT and CDR2 FQNNGV. The CDR3 has 13 amino acids. V shed 8 bases and J shed 3 bases, with 14 bases lying between them. CDR3 sequence: CASGISGHYEQYF. As DNA, the CDR3 is TGTGCCAGCGGCATCAGCGGCCACTACGAGCAGTACTTC.

The chain has TRBV7-8 and TRBJ2-1; D may be TRBD2 (5 bases). CDR1 and CDR2 (germline): SGHVS, FQNEAQ. The CDR3 has 13 amino acids. Trimming removed 2 bases at V and 5 bases at J, with 7 bases between. As DNA, the CDR3 is TGTGCCAGCAGCTTATCCGGGAACAATGAGCAGTTCTTC. Protein sequence: CASSLSGNNEQFF.

The chain joins TRBV20-1 to TRBJ2-3; D is unresolved. The CDR3 totals 14 residues. V was cut by 5 bases and J by 5 bases, with 17 bases left in between. Germline V gene lookup returns CDR1 DFQATT and CDR2 SNEGSKA (reference sequence). The CDR3 region is CSASQTAMGDTQYF. CDR3 coding DNA: TGCAGTGCTTCCCAGACTGCCATGGGAGATACGCAGTATTTT.

This clonotype was detected ten times or more. The CDR3 is CASSLRGVSYEQYF. The CDR3 bases are TGTGCCAGCAGTCTACGTGGGGTTTCCTACGAGCAGTACTTC. The chain recombines TRBV28 with TRBJ2-7; D remains ambiguous. CDR3 length: 14 amino acids. Germline assignment: CDR1 MDHEN and CDR2 SYDVKM. Trimming removed 5 bases at V and 1 base at J, with 12 bases between.

The V call is TRBV4-3, the J call TRBJ1-1; D might be TRBD1 (5 bases). The germline V gene encodes CDR1 LGHNA and CDR2 YSLEER. V lost 4 bases to trimming and J lost 6 bases, with 18 bases between them. CDR3 length: 15 residues. CDR3 sequence: CASSLSGGSRAEAFF. In DNA, the CDR3 is TGCGCCAGCAGCCTTTCCGGGGGGAGCAGGGCTGAAGCTTTCTTT.

The chain uses TRBV12-3 or TRBV12-4 and TRBJ1-5; D uncertain. V was cut by 2 bases and J by 4 bases, with 9 bases left in between. This CDR3 spans 14 amino acids. The CDR3 DNA is TGTGCCAGCAGTTTACGCCCGGTAAATCAGCCCCAGCATTTT. Protein sequence: CASSLRPVNQPQHF.

The V call is TRBV28, the J call TRBJ1-3; D gene unclear. V shed 6 bases and J shed 0 bases, with 6 bases lying between them. Germline V gives CDR1 MDHEN, CDR2 SYDVKM. CDR3 size: 13 residues. The CDR3 bases are TGTGCCAGCAGCCAGGACTCTGGAAACACCATATATTTT. This sequence encodes CASSQDSGNTIYF.

This clonotype was detected a few times. The genes are TRBV20-1 and TRBJ2-3; 11 bases align to TRBD2. This CDR3 is built from 14 residues. Germline V gene sequence: CDR1 DFQATT, CDR2 SNEGSKA (reference sequence). V shed 6 bases, J shed 5 bases, and the junction held 7 bases outside the gene matches. CDR3 coding DNA: TGCAGTGCCCCCCTAGCGGGAGGAAGAGATACGCAGTATTTT. This sequence encodes CSAPLAGGRDTQYF.

Ten or more counts support this clonotype. This chain uses TRBV7-2 with TRBJ2-7; D is unclear. The V and J ends lost 1 base and 5 bases respectively, with 12 bases between them. The V gene's germline CDR1 is SGHTA and CDR2 FQGNSA. This CDR3 spans 14 amino acids. The CDR3 is CASSLERLYDEQYF. The DNA for the CDR3 is TGTGCCAGCAGCTTAGAGCGCCTGTATGACGAGCAGTACTTC.

The V gene is TRBV11-2, the J gene TRBJ2-5, with 14 bases that match TRBD2. The CDR3 loop spans 18 amino acids. V was pared by 2 bases and J by 1 base, with 6 bases of the junction left unmatched. Germline CDR1 reads SGHAT; CDR2 reads FQNNGV. This chain's CDR3 is CASSLWGTSGRVQETQYF. The CDR3 DNA is TGTGCCAGCAGCTTATGGGGGACTAGCGGGAGAGTCCAAGAGACCCAGTACTTC.

This clonotype came up many times. The chain recombines TRBV5-6 with TRBJ1-1, with no clear D. Germline lookup yields CDR1 SGHDT and CDR2 YYEEEE. V lost 0 bases to trimming and J lost 0 bases, with 6 bases between them. The CDR3 extends over 14 amino acids. CDR3 coding DNA: TGTGCCAGCAGCTTGGAACGGTTGAACACTGAAGCTTTCTTT. As protein: CASSLERLNTEAFF.

This clonotype was detected many times. The CDR3 sequence: CSARLVGEFDTQYF. The DNA of the CDR3 is TGCAGTGCTAGACTAGTGGGAGAGTTTGATACGCAGTATTTT. The chain combines TRBV20-1 with TRBJ2-3, with D possibly being TRBD2 (5 bases). This CDR3 is 14 amino acids long. Germline assignment: CDR1 DFQATT and CDR2 SNEGSKA (reference sequence). Trimming took off 2 bases at V and 6 bases at J, with 15 bases between the two ends.

This chain uses TRBV9 with TRBJ2-7, with a weak D call TRBD2 (6 bases). The CDR3 extends over 14 amino acids. V gave up 3 bases and J gave up 0 bases, with 10 bases separating them. Germline V gene sequence: CDR1 SGDLS, CDR2 YYNGEE. The CDR3 loop is CASSEGLTSYEQYF. CDR3 nucleotides: TGTGCCAGCAGCGAGGGACTTACCTCCTACGAGCAGTACTTC.

This clonotype appeared a few times. The rearrangement links TRBV12-3 or TRBV12-4 to TRBJ2-3, with D possibly being TRBD2 (5 bases). CDR3 size: 14 residues. V was pared by 1 base and J by 2 bases, with 7 bases between. CDR3 region: CASSLERFTDTQYF. The DNA of the CDR3 is TGTGCCAGCAGTTTAGAGCGGTTCACAGATACGCAGTATTTT.

The chain employs TRBV6-2 or TRBV6-3 and TRBJ2-2; 8 bases align to TRBD1. The length of the CDR3 is 15 residues. Trimming removed 5 bases from V and 0 bases from J; junction bases left unmatched: 2. The germline V gene encodes CDR1 MNHEY and CDR2 SVGEGT. CDR3 region: CASSQGASNTGELFF. CDR3 DNA sequence: TGTGCCAGCAGTCAGGGGGCGTCGAACACCGGGGAGCTGTTTTTT.

This clonotype was detected many times. The chain is built from TRBV9 and TRBJ1-2; the D gene is possibly TRBD1 (6 bases). There are 18 residues in the CDR3. Germline assignment: CDR1 SGDLS and CDR2 YYNGEE. V was clipped by 2 bases and J by 3 bases, with 23 bases between them. The CDR3 loop reads CASSVTPGTQSHYYGYTF. The CDR3 DNA reads as TGTGCCAGCAGCGTGACCCCTGGGACACAATCTCATTACTATGGCTACACCTTC.

There are a few counts of this clonotype. The gene calls are TRBV5-1 and TRBJ2-5; D uncertain. Germline V gene sequence: CDR1 SGHRS, CDR2 YFSETQ. Trimming stripped 5 bases from V and 2 bases from J, with 7 bases between. The CDR3 is 12 amino acids. CDR3 region: CASSQKQETQYF. Here the CDR3 DNA reads TGCGCCAGCAGTCAGAAACAAGAGACCCAGTACTTC.